These 21 T cell receptor beta chains were sequenced from one sample in a study of T-cell memory formation after mild COVID-19. TCRdb reprocessed the 5' RACE reads with MiXCR, giving one entry per CDR3 protein. The sample has about 350,000 distinct CDR3 sequences; around a fifth are singletons. Sequenced: PBMCs or a T cell subset sorted from them (not recorded which). The receptors shown here come from a man between 18 and 29 years old who had mild COVID-19 (a few samples of this study predate the infection). Cell type and time point are not known.

The V call is TRBV7-2, the J call TRBJ1-2, with D perhaps matching TRBD1 (6 bases). Per the germline V gene, CDR1 is SGHTA and CDR2 is FQGNSA. The CDR3 consists of 14 residues. V dropped 8 bases and J dropped 3 bases, with 16 bases sitting between them. The CDR3 is CASRVGGPYYGYTF. The CDR3 DNA follows: TGTGCCAGCCGGGTAGGGGGACCATACTATGGCTACACCTTC. Filled out from reference TRBV7-2 and TRBJ1-2, the complete variable domain reads GAGVSQSPSNKVTEKGKDVELRCDPISGHTALYWYRQSLGQGLEFLIYFQGNSAPDKSGLPSDRFSAERTGGSVSTLTIQRTQQEDSAVYLCASRVGGPYYGYTFGSGTRLTVV.

J is TRBJ1-4 and V is TRBV29-1; TRBD1 is a possible D gene (6 bases). The germline V gene encodes CDR1 SQVTM and CDR2 ANQGSEA. This CDR3 comprises 13 residues. V lost 4 bases, J lost 6 bases, and 12 bases lay in between. The CDR3 region is CSVAHRGDEKLFF. In DNA, the CDR3 is TGCAGCGTTGCCCATAGGGGGGATGAAAAACTGTTTTTT.

A few counts support this clonotype. The chain links TRBV20-1 to TRBJ1-1; D may be TRBD1 (6 bases). Germline V lookup: CDR1 DFQATT, CDR2 SNEGSKA (reference sequence). The CDR3 consists of 13 residues. V lost 6 bases and J 5 bases, leaving 16 bases between the germline ends. This CDR3 is CSARAGAGTEAFF. The CDR3 DNA reads as TGCAGTGCCCGGGCAGGGGCAGGGACTGAAGCTTTCTTT.

The chain is built from TRBV19 and TRBJ2-7; TRBD1 aligns across 7 bases. The trim removed 7 bases at V and 3 bases at J, leaving 15 bases unmatched. Germline V gene sequence: CDR1 LNHDA, CDR2 SQIVND (reference sequence). The CDR3 is 16 residues long. DNA of the CDR3: TGTGCCAGTAACCCCTCCGGGACAGCCTCCTTCTACGAGCAGTACTTC. This gives the protein CASNPSGTASFYEQYF.

The chain combines TRBV3-1 with TRBJ2-7; no reliable D call. CDR1 and CDR2 from the germline V gene are LGHDT and YNNKEL (reference sequence). The CDR3 runs 12 residues. Trimming removed 0 bases at V and 8 bases at J, with 8 bases between. The CDR3 DNA reads TGTGCCAGCAGCCAAGATTACACGAAGCAGTACTTC. The encoded protein is CASSQDYTKQYF.

This clonotype was seen a handful of times. The chain has TRBV19 and TRBJ2-7; 12 nucleotides agree with TRBD1. From germline, CDR1 is LNHDA and CDR2 SQIVND (reference sequence). V lost 4 bases and J lost 2; bases outside the gene matches: 3. CDR3 length equals 15 residues. CDR3 amino acids: CASSRGQGATYEQYF. In DNA, the CDR3 is TGTGCCAGTAGTAGGGGACAGGGGGCCACCTACGAGCAGTACTTC.

This chain uses TRBV6-5 with TRBJ2-1; 14 bases are a match to TRBD2. V trimming: 5 bases; J trimming: 12 bases; junction bases outside the gene matches: 9. The CDR3 sequence is 15 residues long. The germline gives CDR1 MNHEY, CDR2 SVGAGI. In DNA, the CDR3 is TGTGCCAGCAGTCAAAGACTAGCGGGGGGGGTCCGGCAGTTCTTC. Protein sequence: CASSQRLAGGVRQFF.

This clonotype was counted only a few times. The rearrangement joins TRBV30 to TRBJ1-2; 8 nucleotides match TRBD1. CDR3 size: 13 residues. Germline assignment: CDR1 GTSNPN and CDR2 SVGIG (reference sequence). Trimming took 3 bases from V and 8 from J; bases not matched to a gene: 8. The CDR3 region is CAWSEGTGGGYTF. Written as DNA, the CDR3 is TGTGCCTGGAGCGAGGGGACAGGAGGGGGCTACACCTTC. Full variable domain (remainder filled in from reference TRBV30 and TRBJ1-2): SQTIHQWPATLVQPVGSPLSLECTVEGTSNPNLYWYRQAAGRGLQLLFYSVGIGQISSEVPQNLSASRPQDRQFILSSKKLLLSDSGFYLCAWSEGTGGGYTFGSGTRLTVV.

The V call is TRBV7-2, the J call TRBJ1-4; weak D call: TRBD1 (5 bases). The CDR3 spans 14 residues. Germline loops: CDR1 SGHTA, CDR2 FQGNSA. Between the trimmed V and J ends, which lost 5 bases and 8 bases, there was a span of 15 bases. DNA of the CDR3: TGTGCCAGCAGCCCCGTCGGGGGTCGAGAAAAACTGTTTTTT. Amino acid sequence: CASSPVGGREKLFF.

V gene TRBV7-8 combines with J gene TRBJ2-3; D may match TRBD1 or TRBD2 (5 bases each). CDR3 length equals 15 residues. Germline lookup yields CDR1 SGHVS and CDR2 FQNEAQ. Trimming removed 7 bases at V and 8 bases at J, with 22 bases between. As DNA, the CDR3 is TGTGCCAGCAACCCTAGAGGGGCCCAGTTTCCTACGCAGTATTTT. This translates into CASNPRGAQFPTQYF. Based on the CDR3 plus reference TRBV7-8 and TRBJ2-3, the full variable domain is GAGVSQSPRYKVAKRGQDVALRCDPISGHVSLFWYQQALGQGPEFLTYFQNEAQLDKSGLPSDRFFAERPEGSVSTLKIQRTQQEDSAVYLCASNPRGAQFPTQYFGPGTRLTVL.

Remarks on this clonotype: A clone one base away is much larger, so this may be a read error. The chain recombines TRBV24-1 with TRBJ2-5, with a possible D match to TRBD2 (6 bases). Germline CDR1 and CDR2: KGHDR and SFDVKD. The CDR3 loop spans 15 amino acids. The CDR3 region is CATSDPGTEGETKYF. DNA of the CDR3: TGTGCCACCAGTGACCCCGGGACGGAGGGAGAGACCAAGTACTTC.

The chain employs TRBV9 and TRBJ2-3, with D perhaps TRBD1 (6 bases). Germline V CDR1 and CDR2: SGDLS, YYNGEE. Trimming shortened V by 3 bases and J by 4 bases, and 18 bases separated the two germline ends. There are 16 residues in the CDR3. This chain's CDR3 is CASSAFDRWVADTQYF. As DNA, the CDR3 is TGTGCCAGCAGCGCCTTCGACAGGTGGGTCGCAGATACGCAGTATTTT. The full variable domain, its missing parts supplied by reference TRBV9 and TRBJ2-3, is DSGVTQTPKHLITATGQRVTLRCSPRSGDLSVYWYQQSLDQGLQFLIQYYNGEERAKGNILERFSAQQFPDLHSELNLSSLELGDSALYFCASSAFDRWVADTQYFGPGTRLTVL.

The sample holds a few counts of this clonotype. The chain uses TRBV19 and TRBJ2-2; TRBD2 matches 10 bases. Germline trimming cut 7 bases from V and 4 bases from J; bases unmatched to any gene: 9. The germline V gene encodes CDR1 LNHDA and CDR2 SQIVND (reference sequence). The CDR3 is 16 residues long. The DNA for the CDR3 is TGTGCCAGTACCGTAGCGGGGGGACCGAGCACCGGGGAGCTGTTTTTT. Translated: CASTVAGGPSTGELFF.

This rearrangement joins TRBV6-2 or TRBV6-3 to TRBJ2-5, with 8 nucleotides matching TRBD2. CDR1 MNHEY and CDR2 SVGEGT come from the germline V gene. The CDR3 extends over 16 amino acids. The junction had 12 bases not matched to a gene; V was cut back by 5 bases and J by 4 bases. The CDR3 is CASSRIIAGWGETQYF. The CDR3 DNA reads as TGTGCCAGCAGTCGAATAATAGCGGGGTGGGGAGAGACCCAGTACTTC.

J is TRBJ2-2 and V is TRBV6-5, with TRBD2 matching over 7 bases. With V trimmed by 6 bases and J by 4 bases, 8 bases remained unmatched. CDR1 MNHEY and CDR2 SVGAGI come from the germline V gene. CDR3 size: 15 residues. This CDR3 is CASRRTSSITGELFF. In DNA, the CDR3 is TGTGCCAGCAGACGGACTAGTTCTATCACCGGGGAGCTGTTTTTT.

This clonotype was picked up a small number of times. The CDR3 DNA sequence: TGTGCCAGCAGTGGGACAGGGGACCGCTCTGGAAACACCATATATTTT. It encodes CASSGTGDRSGNTIYF. V and J are TRBV12-3 or TRBV12-4 and TRBJ1-3, with 10 bases identical to TRBD1. There are 16 residues in the CDR3. V lost 5 bases, J lost 0 bases, and 4 bases stayed unmatched.

The chain recombines TRBV6-2 or TRBV6-3 with TRBJ2-1; TRBD1 or TRBD2 may be the D gene (6 bases each). This CDR3 has 17 amino acids. CDR1 and CDR2 (germline): MNHEY, SVGEGT. Trimming cost V 0 bases and J 0 bases, with 12 bases left between them. CDR3 loop: CASSYSGRGDSYNEQFF. The CDR3 coding sequence is TGTGCCAGCAGTTACTCGGGTAGGGGGGACTCCTACAATGAGCAGTTCTTC.

CDR3 residues: CASSWTDSYEQYV. The CDR3 nucleotides read TGCGCCAGCAGTTGGACAGATTCCTACGAGCAGTACGTC. V usage is TRBV10-1 and J usage is TRBJ2-7, with a tentative D call TRBD1 (6 bases). CDR3 length: 13 residues. Germline V gene data show CDR1 as WNHNN and CDR2 as SYGVQD (reference sequence). Between the trimmed V and J ends, which lost 5 bases and 1 base, there was a span of 9 bases.

This clonotype was counted between two and nine times. The rearrangement joins TRBV7-9 to TRBJ2-5, with D possibly being TRBD2 (6 bases). Germline assignment: CDR1 SEHNR and CDR2 FQNEAQ (reference sequence). This CDR3 has 12 amino acids. V shed 8 bases and J shed 5 bases, with 12 bases lying between them. The CDR3 DNA sequence: TGTGCCAGCGGGATCAGCGGGGAGACCCAGTACTTC. Translation gives CASGISGETQYF. Supplemented by reference TRBV7-9 and TRBJ2-5, the full variable domain reads DTGVSQNPRHKITKRGQNVTFRCDPISEHNRLYWYRQTLGQGPEFLTYFQNEAQLEKSRLLSDRFSAERPKGSFSTLEIQRTEQGDSAMYLCASGISGETQYFGPGTRLLVL.

The rearrangement uses TRBV4-3 and TRBJ2-2; D unclear. Germline lookup yields CDR1 LGHNA and CDR2 YSLEER. V was cut by 0 bases and J by 6 bases, with 11 bases left in between. This CDR3 has 15 amino acids. CDR3 loop: CASSQESWSSGELFF. The DNA for the CDR3 is TGCGCCAGCAGCCAAGAATCATGGAGCTCCGGGGAGCTGTTTTTT.

The rearrangement joins TRBV2 to TRBJ2-3, with 9 bases aligning to TRBD2. V was pared by 5 bases and J by 3 bases, with 6 bases of the junction left unmatched. Looked up from germline, CDR1 is SNHLY and CDR2 is FYNNEI. The CDR3 has 15 amino acids. The CDR3 DNA reads TGTGCCAGCAGTACCGGTAGCGGGGGAACAGATACGCAGTATTTT. This encodes CASSTGSGGTDTQYF.